This TCR beta chain derives from a study of OX40 agonist ivuxolimab in advanced cancers. Study results and limitations: What antigens the expanded peripheral T cells recognized was never established. Among the least clonally expanded were partial responders at 0.1-3.0 mg/kg.

V was clipped by 4 bases and J by 1 base, with 13 bases between them. Germline lookup yields CDR1 ENHRY and CDR2 SYGVKD. The CDR3 has 16 amino acids. As concerns this clone: The antigen is unknown.

The assay was immunoSEQ multiplex PCR, and TCRdb's table has in-frame clones only and misses some. Among approximately 67,000 clones listed, around 82% were seen once. Sequenced material: CD4+ or CD8+ T cells sorted from blood, taken in a trial of the OX40 agonist ivuxolimab. The rearrangement links TRBV10-3 to TRBJ1-4, with TRBD1 as a possible D gene (6 bases). This TCR was sampled from an adult with an advanced solid tumor such as melanoma, head and neck, liver or kidney cancer. CDR3 nucleotide sequence: TGTGCCATCAGTGCGGGGGGCCTTGAAACTAATGAAAAACTGTTTTTT. Its translation: CAISAGGLETNEKLFF.